The clone carrying this T cell receptor (beta chain) was seen only a few times. These data come from a study of CD8+ T cells in alopecia areata. Trimming cost V 2 bases and J 4 bases; bases outside gene matches: 10. The CDR3 consists of 16 residues. Germline values: CDR1 SGHRS, CDR2 YFSETQ. RNA was extracted and reverse transcribed into cDNA as the sequencing template. Profiling relied on immunoSEQ multiplex PCR, and the TCRdb table lists in-frame clones only, not all of them. The table shows roughly 97,000 clones, with more than 35% occurring only once. Sequenced material: CD4+ T cells sorted from blood. The receptor's source is a human donor with alopecia areata. V gene TRBV5-1 combines with J gene TRBJ2-5; 8 bases fit TRBD2. The CDR3 coding sequence is TGCGCCAGCAGCTTAGCTCCGGCGGGGGGAAGAGAGACCCAGTACTTC. Its translation is CASSLAPAGGRETQYF.